The 26 T cell receptor beta chains presented below share a single source sample, sequenced in a study of tumor and adjacent non-tumor tissue in lung cancer. No cell sorting was done before RNA was extracted from the tissue. Three rounds of nested PCR, following a modified ARM-PCR protocol, produced the TCRbeta library. TCRdb reprocessed the multiplex PCR reads via MiXCR and lists one record per CDR3 protein. The sample lists around 120,000 distinct CDR3 sequences; about 66% were seen once. Material: lung tumor tissue. All receptors come from a man aged 30-40 years with non-small cell lung cancer.

This clonotype was seen more than once but under ten times. This chain links TRBV6-5 with TRBJ2-1, with TRBD2 identical over 7 bases. There are 17 residues in the CDR3. Trimming removed 0 bases from V and 10 bases from J; junction bases left unmatched: 15. Germline loops: CDR1 MNHEY, CDR2 SVGAGI. The CDR3 spells CASSYSGGAGVLLEQFF. The CDR3 coding sequence is TGTGCCAGCAGTTACTCTGGAGGTGCGGGAGTTCTCCTCGAGCAGTTCTTC.

This clonotype was counted ten times or more. The chain has TRBV11-3 and TRBJ1-4; D possibly corresponds to TRBD1 (5 bases). Germline assignment: CDR1 SGHNT and CDR2 YENEEA. V was trimmed by 5 bases and J by 3 bases, leaving 10 bases between them. The CDR3 is 14 residues long. This CDR3 reads CASSTGPPNEKLFF. The CDR3, as DNA: TGTGCCAGCAGCACAGGACCTCCTAATGAAAAACTGTTTTTT.

A remark on this clonotype: A much larger clone is a single base away; this may be a read error. The rearrangement uses TRBV5-5 and TRBJ2-7, with 9 bases aligning to TRBD2. Germline V gives CDR1 SGHKS, CDR2 YYEKEE (reference sequence). This CDR3 comprises 15 residues. CDR3 nucleotides: TGTGCCAGCATCTTGGACGCGGGGGGGCTCTACGAGCAGTACTTC. Its translation: CASILDAGGLYEQYF.

About this clonotype itself: A much larger clone sits a single nucleotide away, making a read error possible. The rearrangement links TRBV12-3 or TRBV12-4 to TRBJ2-1; tentatively, D is TRBD1 (5 bases). Trimming left V 4 bases short and J 9 bases short, with 10 bases between. There are 12 residues in the CDR3. The CDR3 sequence is CASSWNRIEQFF. DNA for the CDR3: TGTGCCAGCAGTTGGAACAGGATTGAGCAGTTCTTC.

A word on this clonotype: A much larger clonotype is one base distant, so this may be a read error. V gene TRBV6-2 or TRBV6-3 combines with J gene TRBJ1-1; the D gene is possibly TRBD1 (5 bases). CDR1 MNHEY and CDR2 SVGEGT come from the germline V gene. The CDR3 covers 14 residues. In DNA, the CDR3 is TGTGCCAGCAATTACTCTTTGGGGGACACTGAAGCTTTCTTT. Its protein is CASNYSLGDTEAFF.

As concerns this clonotype: The junction differs from germline at one of its ends, possibly a read error. The V and J genes are TRBV11-3 and TRBJ2-1, with a tentative D call TRBD1 (6 bases). CDR1 SGHNT and CDR2 YENEEA come from the germline V gene. The CDR3 runs to 14 residues. The CDR3 DNA is TGTGTCAGCAGCTTCTGGGGGCCCGGCGATGAGCAGTTCTTC. It translates to CVSSFWGPGDEQFF.

The sample holds many counts of this clonotype. The chain links TRBV11-2 to TRBJ1-4; the D gene is possibly TRBD1 (5 bases). The CDR3 spans 15 residues. V lost 2 bases and J lost 2, with 9 bases in between. From germline, CDR1 is SGHAT and CDR2 FQNNGV. The CDR3 here is CASSLPGVTNEKLFF. The CDR3 nucleotides are TGTGCCAGCAGCTTACCGGGGGTTACTAATGAAAAACTGTTTTTT. Using reference TRBV11-2 and TRBJ1-4 for the parts outside the CDR3, the full variable domain is EAGVAQSPRYKIIEKRQSVAFWCNPISGHATLYWYQQILGQGPKLLIQFQNNGVVDDSQLPKDRFSAERLKGVDSTLKIQPAKLEDSAVYLCASSLPGVTNEKLFFGSGTQLSVL.

Notes on this clonotype: Without the conserved terminal phenylalanine or tryptophan, this CDR3 likely stems from a read error. It is unclear where the CDR3 begins or ends on the DNA, so no DNA is shown, and the CDR3 is as TCRdb lists it. This chain links TRBV20-1 with TRBJ2-5; the table gives TRBD1 as D, unverified against the DNA. The germline gives CDR1 DFQATT, CDR2 SNEGSKA (reference sequence). With termini counted, the CDR3 has 12 amino acids. The CDR3: CSARVGGRTQYI.

As for this clonotype: Mismatch with germline at one junction end may stem from a read error. This sequence joins TRBV11-1 and TRBJ1-2; TRBD1 matches 7 bases. Germline V lookup: CDR1 SGHAT, CDR2 FQDESV (reference sequence). CDR3 length: 13 residues. CDR3 sequence: CTSSFRQGDDYTF. CDR3 bases: TGTACCAGCAGCTTTCGACAGGGAGATGACTACACCTTC.

This chain uses TRBV4-3 with TRBJ2-1; D is perhaps TRBD1 (5 bases). CDR1 is LGHNA, CDR2 YSLEER, per germline. The ends were cut back, 4 bases at V and 10 bases at J, with 14 bases in the middle. CDR3 length: 13 amino acids. The CDR3 loop reads CASSPQPGNEQFF. Written as DNA, the CDR3 is TGCGCCAGCAGCCCTCAACCAGGGAACGAGCAGTTCTTC.

To note about this clonotype: A much larger clone differs by one base, so this may be a read error. The chain is built from TRBV12-3 or TRBV12-4 and TRBJ2-1; 7 nucleotides align to TRBD1. The V segment lost 8 bases and the J segment 7 bases; nucleotides outside the gene matches: 14. CDR3 size: 15 residues. CDR3 residues: CASVTGTGVRNEQFF. CDR3 bases: TGTGCCAGCGTCACCGGAACAGGGGTGCGGAATGAGCAGTTCTTC.

Details on this clonotype: This sequence may be a read error, since a much larger clone differs from it by one base. Given the absence of the conserved phenylalanine or tryptophan at the CDR3 end, a read error is likely. The chain combines TRBV5-4 with TRBJ2-7; 12 bases fit TRBD2. Germline-derived CDR1 and CDR2 are SGHNT and YYREEE (reference sequence). Trimming removed 4 bases from V and 2 bases from J; junction bases left unmatched: 1. The CDR3 consists of 14 residues. The CDR3 region is CASSLAGGTYEQYY. CDR3 coding DNA: TGTGCCAGCAGCCTAGCGGGAGGGACCTACGAGCAGTACTAC.

On this clonotype itself: Compared with germline, one end of the junction differs, possibly owing to a read error. The chain combines TRBV11-2 with TRBJ2-5; 9 nucleotides line up with TRBD2. The CDR3 spans 16 residues. Germline V lookup: CDR1 SGHAT, CDR2 FQNNGV. CDR3 amino acids: CASSFYGGRAVETQNF. The CDR3 DNA follows: TGTGCCAGCAGCTTTTACGGCGGGAGGGCCGTTGAGACCCAGAACTTC. Looking up the rest from reference TRBV11-2 and TRBJ2-5 gives the full variable domain: EAGVAQSPRYKIIEKRQSVAFWCNPISGHATLYWYQQILGQGPKLLIQFQNNGVVDDSQLPKDRFSAERLKGVDSTLKIQPAKLEDSAVYLCASSFYGGRAVETQNFGPGTRLLVL.

A note on this clonotype: A much larger clone sits a single nucleotide away, making a read error possible. The V and J genes are TRBV12-3 or TRBV12-4 and TRBJ2-2, with TRBD1 as a possible D gene (5 bases). CDR3 length: 13 residues. The ends were cut back, 6 bases at V and 15 bases at J, with 20 bases in the middle. CDR3 nucleotides: TGTGCCAGCAGGCTGGACATCCTAGGTGTAATGTTTTTT. It is translated as CASRLDILGVMFF.

As concerns this clonotype: A much larger clone sits a single nucleotide away, making a read error possible. V and J are TRBV20-1 and TRBJ2-5; TRBD1 matches at 9 bases. Germline V gene lookup returns CDR1 DFQATT and CDR2 SNEGSKA (reference sequence). The CDR3 covers 14 residues. V lost 5 bases to trimming and J lost 5 bases; unmatched junction nucleotides: 9. In nucleotides, the CDR3 is TGCAGTGCTTACCCCCGGGACAGGGCTGAGACCCAGTACTTC. As protein: CSAYPRDRAETQYF.

This clonotype came up many times. The DNA for the CDR3 is TGTGCCACCTACGCGGAGTACTCCTACAATGAGCAGTTCTTC. Translated, it gives CATYAEYSYNEQFF. J is TRBJ2-1 and V is TRBV6-1; D gene ambiguous. The V end lost 10 bases, the J end lost 0 bases, and 13 bases lay between the germline ends. The CDR3 extends over 14 amino acids. CDR1 is MNHNS, CDR2 SASEGT, per germline.

Note on this clonotype: One base away lies a much larger clone, so this may be a sequencing read error. For the CDR3, the DNA is TGTGCCAGCAGTCAGGACAGAAATCAGTCCCAGCATTTT. It specifies CASSQDRNQSQHF. The chain has TRBV12-3 or TRBV12-4 and TRBJ1-5; TRBD1 might be the D (6 bases). This CDR3 spans 13 amino acids.

The chain employs TRBV6-1 and TRBJ2-2; D unclear. CDR1 is MNHNS, CDR2 SASEGT, per germline. V lost 6 bases and J 3 bases, leaving 17 bases between the germline ends. CDR3 length equals 16 residues. CDR3 amino acids: CASRAFGRIYTGELFF. CDR3 coding DNA: TGTGCCAGCAGGGCTTTCGGGCGCATTTACACCGGGGAGCTGTTTTTT.

This clonotype was counted many times. The V and J genes are TRBV7-8 and TRBJ1-3; D might be TRBD1 (5 bases). CDR1 is SGHVS, CDR2 FQNEAQ, per germline. The CDR3 runs to 16 residues. V was shortened by 5 bases and J by 0 bases, with 14 bases between the two germline ends. The CDR3 DNA sequence: TGTGCCAGCAGCAATAACAGGCCACTCTCTGGAAACACCATATATTTT. Translated: CASSNNRPLSGNTIYF.

The chain uses TRBV6-6 and TRBJ2-1; TRBD1 aligns across 7 bases. The DNA end is a closer match to TRBJ2-7, so the J assignment may be wrong. Germline CDR1 and CDR2: MNHNY and SVGAGI (reference sequence). The CDR3 is 17 residues long. This CDR3 is CASRWDSGPTSYNEQYF. As DNA, the CDR3 is TGTGCCAGCAGATGGGACAGCGGCCCTACCTCCTACAATGAGCAGTACTTC.

About this clonotype itself: A clone one base away is much larger, so this may be a read error. The genes are TRBV20-1 and TRBJ2-1; the D gene is possibly TRBD2 (6 bases). Germline CDR1 reads DFQATT; CDR2 reads SNEGSKA (reference sequence). The length of the CDR3 is 14 residues. V lost 4 bases to trimming and J lost 4 bases, with 14 bases between them. CDR3: CSAKSASEYNEQFF. CDR3 nucleotides: TGCAGTGCTAAATCGGCTAGCGAATACAATGAGCAGTTCTTC.

This clonotype was recorded a few times. This sequence joins TRBV5-4 and TRBJ2-3; TRBD2 matches 8 bases. The CDR3 spans 15 residues. The V segment lost 1 base and the J segment 3 bases; nucleotides outside the gene matches: 4. The germline V gene has CDR1 SGHNT and CDR2 YYREEE (reference sequence). The CDR3 DNA reads TGTGCCAGCAGCTTGTTTGAGCGGGAGACAGATACGCAGTATTTT. Protein: CASSLFERETDTQYF.

The chain has TRBV20-1 and TRBJ2-1; 9 positions match TRBD2. Trimming took 5 bases from V and 0 from J; bases not matched to a gene: 17. The CDR3 sequence is 19 residues long. Germline V CDR1 and CDR2: DFQATT, SNEGSKA (reference sequence). Written as DNA, the CDR3 is TGCAGTGCTCGTGTTGGAATTAGCGGGAGAGATAACTCCTACAATGAGCAGTTCTTC. It codes for CSARVGISGRDNSYNEQFF.

The CDR3 nucleotides read TGCGCCAGCAGCCGTGAACCGACAGGGAGCTCCTACGAGCAGTACTTC. Amino acid sequence: CASSREPTGSSYEQYF. V is TRBV4-1 and J is TRBJ2-7; 7 nucleotides agree with TRBD1. The ends lost 4 bases at V and 0 bases at J; junction bases unmatched: 9. The CDR3 spans 16 residues. Germline V gene data show CDR1 as MGHRA and CDR2 as YSYEKL.

This clonotype was seen many times. This chain joins TRBV11-2 and TRBJ2-7; D is unresolved. The CDR3 is 13 residues long. V gave up 2 bases and J gave up 1 base, with 6 bases separating them. The V gene's germline CDR1 is SGHAT and CDR2 FQNNGV. CDR3 protein: CASSLFSSYEQYF. In nucleotides, the CDR3 is TGTGCCAGCAGCTTATTTAGTTCCTACGAGCAGTACTTC.

The sample holds a few counts of this clonotype. One end of the junction varies from germline; a read error may be responsible. J is TRBJ2-6 and V is TRBV6-5; tentative D call: TRBD2 (6 bases). The CDR3 has 17 amino acids. Per germline, CDR1 MNHEY and CDR2 SVGAGI. The CDR3 nucleotides are TGTGCCAGCAGTTCCGGAGGGAGAACATCTGGGGCCAATGTCCTGACTTTC. This codes for CASSSGGRTSGANVLTF.